These T cell receptor beta chains were read from a single sample in a study of blood T cells in healthy people across ages. TCRdb redid the calling of the 5' RACE reads with MiXCR, one entry per CDR3 protein. The sample yields 700,000 to 1,000,000 distinct CDR3 sequences, about 42% seen once. The source material was blood. All receptors come from a man in his sixties in good health. The CDR3 runs from the conserved cysteine through the conserved F or W. The order of the fields is clone size, J gene, V gene, D gene, CDR3 protein, CDR3 DNA. The D gene is left open where the match is weak. Size is stated for part of the rows, as once, few or many counts, or as a class when the clone is expanded.

-	TRBJ2-5	TRBV7-9	-	CASSSKGPEIQYF	TGTGCCAGCAGCTCCAAGGGGCCCGAGATCCAGTACTTC
-	TRBJ2-5	TRBV20-1	-	CSARVNQQETQYF	TGCAGTGCTAGAGTAAATCAACAAGAGACCCAGTACTTC
-	TRBJ2-4	TRBV20-1	TRBD2	CSARVSPSGGLNIQYF	TGCAGTGCTAGAGTCTCCCCTAGCGGGGGCTTGAACATTCAGTACTTC
-	TRBJ2-3	TRBV12-3/TRBV12-4	TRBD2	CASIGGLATDTQYF	TGTGCCAGCATTGGCGGACTAGCGACAGATACGCAGTATTTT
-	TRBJ2-3	TRBV20-1	-	CSSNGGATGTDMQYF	TGCAGTTCAAATGGGGGGGCCACGGGGACAGATATGCAGTATTTT
-	TRBJ2-7	TRBV11-2	-	CASRGGGRSFYNEQYF	TGTGCCAGCAGGGGTGGGGGCAGGTCTTTCTACAATGAGCAGTACTTC
few	TRBJ1-5	TRBV7-2	-	CASSFFGGRSDQPQHF	TGTGCCAGCAGCTTTTTCGGGGGGCGGTCCGATCAGCCCCAGCATTTT
once	TRBJ2-7	TRBV20-1	TRBD2	CSASSAGGPHNEQYF	TGCAGTGCTAGCTCGGCGGGGGGGCCTCACAATGAGCAGTACTTC
-	TRBJ2-7	TRBV4-2	-	CASSRGPREAYEQYF	TGTGCCAGCAGCCGAGGCCCCCGAGAGGCCTACGAGCAGTACTTC
-	TRBJ2-5	TRBV5-1	-	CASSLATGRTTRETQYF	TGCGCCAGCAGCTTGGCCACGGGAAGGACGACGCGGGAGACCCAGTACTTC
-	TRBJ2-2	TRBV20-1	-	CSVRTGVANTGELFF	TGCAGTGTAAGAACAGGCGTCGCGAACACCGGGGAGCTGTTTTTT
once	TRBJ2-2	TRBV7-9	-	CAGRTGGATNTGELFF	TGTGCCGGACGGACTGGCGGGGCCACTAACACCGGGGAGCTGTTTTTT
few	TRBJ2-5	TRBV5-1	-	CASSLGPLSGQETQYF	TGCGCCAGCAGCTTGGGCCCTTTGAGCGGACAAGAGACCCAGTACTTC
once	TRBJ2-3	TRBV27	-	CASSLFGSTDTQYF	TGTGCCAGCAGTTTATTTGGTTCCACAGATACGCAGTATTTT
few	TRBJ2-1	TRBV7-3	-	CASSLSENNEQFF	TGTGCCAGCAGCTTAAGTGAGAACAATGAGCAGTTCTTC
-	TRBJ1-1	TRBV28	TRBD1	CASRTGGRENTEAFF	TGTGCCAGCCGCACAGGGGGTCGCGAGAACACTGAAGCTTTCTTT
-	TRBJ2-2	TRBV14	-	CASSKLGPGEPFF	TGTGCCAGCAGCAAACTAGGCCCCGGGGAGCCGTTTTTT
-	TRBJ2-1	TRBV7-2	TRBD2	CASSLGNSGGPYEQFF	TGTGCCAGCAGCCTCGGAAATAGCGGGGGACCCTACGAGCAGTTCTTC
-	TRBJ2-5	TRBV12-3/TRBV12-4	-	CASSFRAISGGNEQYF	TGTGCCAGCAGTTTCCGGGCCATTTCAGGAGGAAATGAGCAGTACTTC
once	TRBJ2-3	TRBV4-3	-	CASSQDKAQISTDTQYF	TGCGCCAGCAGCCAAGATAAAGCCCAGATTAGCACAGATACGCAGTATTTT
-	TRBJ2-5	TRBV7-2	TRBD1	CASSLQGALETQYF	TGTGCCAGCAGCTTACAGGGGGCTTTGGAGACCCAGTACTTC
-	TRBJ1-1	TRBV20-1	TRBD1	CSARDPRGITEAFF	TGCAGTGCTAGAGATCCCAGGGGGATCACTGAAGCTTTCTTT
many	TRBJ2-7	TRBV7-9	-	CASSLGGTPTYEQYF	TGTGCCAGCAGCTTGGGCGGGACACCTACCTACGAGCAGTACTTC